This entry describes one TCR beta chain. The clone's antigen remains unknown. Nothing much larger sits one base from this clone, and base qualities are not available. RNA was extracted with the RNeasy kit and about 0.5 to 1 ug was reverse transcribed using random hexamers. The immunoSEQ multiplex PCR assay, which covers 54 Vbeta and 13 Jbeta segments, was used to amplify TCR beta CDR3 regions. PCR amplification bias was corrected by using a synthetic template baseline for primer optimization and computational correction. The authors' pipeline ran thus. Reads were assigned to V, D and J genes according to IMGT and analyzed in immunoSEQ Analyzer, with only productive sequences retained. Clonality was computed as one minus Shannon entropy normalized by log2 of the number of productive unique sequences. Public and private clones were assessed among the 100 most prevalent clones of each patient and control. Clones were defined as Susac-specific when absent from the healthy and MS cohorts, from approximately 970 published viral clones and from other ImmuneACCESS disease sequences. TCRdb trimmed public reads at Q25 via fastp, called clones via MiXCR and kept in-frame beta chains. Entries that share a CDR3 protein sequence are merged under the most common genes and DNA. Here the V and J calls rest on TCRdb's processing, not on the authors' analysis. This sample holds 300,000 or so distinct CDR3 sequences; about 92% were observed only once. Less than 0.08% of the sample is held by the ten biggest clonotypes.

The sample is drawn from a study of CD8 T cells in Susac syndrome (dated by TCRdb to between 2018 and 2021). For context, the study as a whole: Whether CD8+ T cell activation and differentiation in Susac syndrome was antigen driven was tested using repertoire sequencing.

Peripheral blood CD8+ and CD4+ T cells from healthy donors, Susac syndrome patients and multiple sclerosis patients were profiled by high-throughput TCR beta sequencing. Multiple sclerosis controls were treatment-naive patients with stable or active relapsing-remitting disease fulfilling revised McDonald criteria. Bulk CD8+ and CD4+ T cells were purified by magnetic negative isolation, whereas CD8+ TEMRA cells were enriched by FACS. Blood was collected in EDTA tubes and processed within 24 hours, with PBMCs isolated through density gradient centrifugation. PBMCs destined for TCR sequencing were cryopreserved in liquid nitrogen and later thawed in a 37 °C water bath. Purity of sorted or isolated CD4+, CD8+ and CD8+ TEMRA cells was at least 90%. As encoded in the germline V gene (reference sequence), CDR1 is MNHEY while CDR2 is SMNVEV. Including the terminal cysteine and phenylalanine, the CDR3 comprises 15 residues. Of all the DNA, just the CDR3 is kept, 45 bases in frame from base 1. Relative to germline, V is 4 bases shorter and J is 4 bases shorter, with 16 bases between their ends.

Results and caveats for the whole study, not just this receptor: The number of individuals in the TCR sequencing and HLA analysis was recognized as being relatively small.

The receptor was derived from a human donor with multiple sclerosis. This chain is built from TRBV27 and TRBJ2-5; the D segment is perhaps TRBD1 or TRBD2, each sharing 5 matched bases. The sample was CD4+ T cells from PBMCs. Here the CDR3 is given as CASSSSEGFGETQYF. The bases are TGTGCCAGCAGTTCATCCGAGGGGTTTGGAGAGACCCAGTACTTC.